This TCR beta chain comes out of a study of blood T cell repertoires in COVID-19. Background on the study: In each case, the material was cDNA or gDNA derived from T cells, B-cell-depleted T cells, or PBMCs.

As processed by the authors: Reference gene primer amplification gave estimated nucleated cell counts. TCRdb keeps only in-frame clones here, not all; method: immunoSEQ multiplex PCR. The V and J calls and clone size come from that table; D and trimming were worked out from the DNA. The table has 450,000 or so clones, approximately 90% seen once. V lost 2 bases and J 5 bases, leaving 13 bases between the germline ends. This CDR3 is built from 15 residues. Germline V lookup: CDR1 LNHDA, CDR2 SQIVND (reference sequence). The chain is built from TRBV19 and TRBJ1-5; a possible D gene is TRBD1 (6 bases). The TCR originated in a man younger than 35 with COVID-19, enrolled during active disease. Sample: peripheral blood. CDR3 amino acids: CASSIQTGGYQPQHF. Written as DNA, the CDR3 is TGTGCCAGTAGTATACAGACAGGAGGTTATCAGCCCCAGCATTTT.